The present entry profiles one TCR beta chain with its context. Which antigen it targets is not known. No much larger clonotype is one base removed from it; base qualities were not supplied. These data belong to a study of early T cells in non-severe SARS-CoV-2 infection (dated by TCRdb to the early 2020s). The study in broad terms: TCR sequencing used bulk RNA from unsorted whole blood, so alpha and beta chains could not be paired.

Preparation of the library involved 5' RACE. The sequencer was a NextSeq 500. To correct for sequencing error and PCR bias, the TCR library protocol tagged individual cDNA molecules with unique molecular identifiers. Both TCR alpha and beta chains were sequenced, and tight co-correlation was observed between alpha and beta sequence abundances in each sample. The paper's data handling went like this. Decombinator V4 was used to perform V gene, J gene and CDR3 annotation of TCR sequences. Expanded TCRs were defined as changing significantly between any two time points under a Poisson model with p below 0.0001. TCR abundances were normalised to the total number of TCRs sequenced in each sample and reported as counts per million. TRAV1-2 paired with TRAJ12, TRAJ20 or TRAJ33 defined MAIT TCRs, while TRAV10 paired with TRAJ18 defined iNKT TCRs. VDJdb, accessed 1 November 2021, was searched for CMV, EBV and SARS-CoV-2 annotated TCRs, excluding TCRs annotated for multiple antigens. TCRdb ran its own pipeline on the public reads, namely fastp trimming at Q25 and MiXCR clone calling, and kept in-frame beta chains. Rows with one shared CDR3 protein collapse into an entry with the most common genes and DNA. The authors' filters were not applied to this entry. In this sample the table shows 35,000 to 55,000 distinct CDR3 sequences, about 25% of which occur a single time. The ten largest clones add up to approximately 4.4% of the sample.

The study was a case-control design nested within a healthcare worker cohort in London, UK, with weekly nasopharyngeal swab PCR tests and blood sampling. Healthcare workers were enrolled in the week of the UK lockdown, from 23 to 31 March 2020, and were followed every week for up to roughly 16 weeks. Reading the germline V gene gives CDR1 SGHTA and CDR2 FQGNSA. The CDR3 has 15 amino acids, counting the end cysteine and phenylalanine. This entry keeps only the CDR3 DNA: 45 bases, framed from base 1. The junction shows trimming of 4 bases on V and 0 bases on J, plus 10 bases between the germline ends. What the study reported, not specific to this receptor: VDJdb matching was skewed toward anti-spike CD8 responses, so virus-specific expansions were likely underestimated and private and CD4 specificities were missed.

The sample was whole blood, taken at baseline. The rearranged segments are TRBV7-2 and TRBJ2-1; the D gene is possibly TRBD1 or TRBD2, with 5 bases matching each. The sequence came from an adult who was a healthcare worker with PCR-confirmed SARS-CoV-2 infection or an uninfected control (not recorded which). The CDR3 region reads CASSSKGSSYNEQFF. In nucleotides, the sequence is TGTGCCAGCAGCTCGAAGGGGAGCTCCTACAATGAGCAGTTCTTC.